The clone carrying this T cell receptor beta chain has a count of ten or more. The data stem from a study of molecular identifiers for immune sequencing clone quantification. CDR1 is SEHNR and CDR2 is FQNEAQ in the germline V gene (reference sequence). Trimming pared 5 bases from V and 13 bases from J, leaving 17 bases between. CDR3 length: 13 residues. TCRdb passed the PCR reads through MiXCR, listing each CDR3 protein once. Of hundreds of thousands of distinct CDR3 sequences detected, about 25% appear once; the ten largest clones hold about 0.81%. The TCR originated in a human donor in good health. Some libraries in this study had Jurkat cell RNA spiked in. The gene calls are TRBV7-9 and TRBJ2-2; tentative D call: TRBD1 (5 bases). Material for sequencing was naive CD8+ T cells from blood, with Jurkat cell RNA spiked in. Subset defined: FACS-sorted CD8+CD4-CCR7+CD45RA+ naive T cells. The CDR3, as DNA: TGTGCCAGCAGCCACGACAGCCGAAAGGGGCTGTTTTTT. Protein product: CASSHDSRKGLFF. The full variable domain, with the rest looked up from reference TRBV7-9 and TRBJ2-2, is DTGVSQNPRHKITKRGQNVTFRCDPISEHNRLYWYRQTLGQGPEFLTYFQNEAQLEKSRLLSDRFSAERPKGSFSTLEIQRTEQGDSAMYLCASSHDSRKGLFFGEGSRLTVL.